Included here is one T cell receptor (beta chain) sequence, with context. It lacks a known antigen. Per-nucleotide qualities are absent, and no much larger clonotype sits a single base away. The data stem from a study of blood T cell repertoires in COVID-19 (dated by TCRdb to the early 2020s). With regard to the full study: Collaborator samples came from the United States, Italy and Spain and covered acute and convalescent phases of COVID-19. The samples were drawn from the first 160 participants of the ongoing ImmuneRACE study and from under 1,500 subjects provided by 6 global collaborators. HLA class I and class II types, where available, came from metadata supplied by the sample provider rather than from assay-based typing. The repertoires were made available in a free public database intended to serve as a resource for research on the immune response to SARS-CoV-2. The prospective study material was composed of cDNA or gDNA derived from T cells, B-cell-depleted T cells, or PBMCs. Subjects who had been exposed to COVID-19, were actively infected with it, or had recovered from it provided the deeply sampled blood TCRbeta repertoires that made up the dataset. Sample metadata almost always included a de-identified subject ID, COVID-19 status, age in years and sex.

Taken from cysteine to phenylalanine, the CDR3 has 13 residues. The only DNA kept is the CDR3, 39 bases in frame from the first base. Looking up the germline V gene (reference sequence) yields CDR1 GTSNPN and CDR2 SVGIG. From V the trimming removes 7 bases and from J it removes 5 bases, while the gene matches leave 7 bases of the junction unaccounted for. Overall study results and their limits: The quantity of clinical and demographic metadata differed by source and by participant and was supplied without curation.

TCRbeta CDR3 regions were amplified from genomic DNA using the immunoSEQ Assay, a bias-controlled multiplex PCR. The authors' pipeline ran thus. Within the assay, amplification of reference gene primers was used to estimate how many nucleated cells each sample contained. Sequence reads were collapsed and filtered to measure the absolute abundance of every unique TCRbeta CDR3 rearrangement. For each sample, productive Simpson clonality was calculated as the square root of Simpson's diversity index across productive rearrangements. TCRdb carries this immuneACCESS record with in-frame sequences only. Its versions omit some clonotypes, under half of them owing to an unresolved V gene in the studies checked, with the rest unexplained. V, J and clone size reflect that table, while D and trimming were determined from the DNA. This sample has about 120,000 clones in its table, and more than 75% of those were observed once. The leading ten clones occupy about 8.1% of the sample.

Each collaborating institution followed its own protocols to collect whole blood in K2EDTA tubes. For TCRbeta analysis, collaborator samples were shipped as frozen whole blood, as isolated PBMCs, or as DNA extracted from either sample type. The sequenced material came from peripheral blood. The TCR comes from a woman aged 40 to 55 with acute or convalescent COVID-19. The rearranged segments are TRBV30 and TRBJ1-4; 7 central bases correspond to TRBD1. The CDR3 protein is CASQTGQNEKLFF. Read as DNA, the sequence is TGTGCCTCCCAGACAGGGCAGAATGAAAAACTGTTTTTT.